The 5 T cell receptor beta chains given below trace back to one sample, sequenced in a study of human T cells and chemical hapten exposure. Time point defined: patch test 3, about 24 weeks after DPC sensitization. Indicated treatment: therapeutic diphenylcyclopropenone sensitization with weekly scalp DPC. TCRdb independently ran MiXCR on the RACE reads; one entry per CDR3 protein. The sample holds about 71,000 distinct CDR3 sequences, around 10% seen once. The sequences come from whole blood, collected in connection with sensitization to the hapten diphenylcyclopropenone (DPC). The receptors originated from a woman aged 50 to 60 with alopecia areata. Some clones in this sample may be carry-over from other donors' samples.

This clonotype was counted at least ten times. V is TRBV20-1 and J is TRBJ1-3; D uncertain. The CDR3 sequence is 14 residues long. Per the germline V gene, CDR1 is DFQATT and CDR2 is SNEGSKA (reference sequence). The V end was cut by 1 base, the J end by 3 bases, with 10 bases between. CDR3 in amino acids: CSARVGRFGNTIYF. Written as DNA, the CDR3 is TGCAGTGCTAGAGTCGGCCGGTTTGGAAACACCATATATTTT.

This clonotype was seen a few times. CDR3 protein: CASSQIADTQYF. The CDR3 DNA sequence: TGTGCCAGCTCCCAAATAGCGGATACGCAGTATTTT. The V gene is TRBV3-1, the J gene TRBJ2-3, with D possibly matching TRBD2 (5 bases). Germline values: CDR1 LGHDT, CDR2 YNNKEL (reference sequence). V was shortened by 8 bases and J by 6 bases, with 12 bases between the two germline ends. The length of the CDR3 is 12 residues.

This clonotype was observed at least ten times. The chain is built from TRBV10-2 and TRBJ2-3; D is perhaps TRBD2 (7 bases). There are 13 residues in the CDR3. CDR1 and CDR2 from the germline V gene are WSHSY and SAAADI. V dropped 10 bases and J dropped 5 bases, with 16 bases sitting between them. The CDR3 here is CATQLGGQDTQYF. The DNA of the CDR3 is TGCGCCACCCAGTTGGGGGGGCAAGATACGCAGTATTTT.

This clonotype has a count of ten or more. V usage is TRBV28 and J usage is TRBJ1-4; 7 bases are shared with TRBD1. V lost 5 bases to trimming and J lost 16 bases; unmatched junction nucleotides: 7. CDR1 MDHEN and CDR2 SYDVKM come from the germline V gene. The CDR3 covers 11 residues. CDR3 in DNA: TGTGCCAGCAGTCTCCGGGACAGTCGGTTTTTT. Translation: CASSLRDSRFF. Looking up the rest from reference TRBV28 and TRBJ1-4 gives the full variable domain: DVKVTQSSRYLVKRTGEKVFLECVQDMDHENMFWYRQDPGLGLRLIYFSYDVKMKEKGDIPEGYSVSREKKERFSLILESASTNQTSMYLCASSLRDSRFFGSGTQLSVL.

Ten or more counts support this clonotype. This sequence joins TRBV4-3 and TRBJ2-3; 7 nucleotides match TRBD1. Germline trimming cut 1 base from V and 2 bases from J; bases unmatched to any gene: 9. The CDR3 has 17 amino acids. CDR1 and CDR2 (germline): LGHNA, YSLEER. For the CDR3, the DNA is TGCGCCAGCAGCCAAGGAGAGGGGGCACTCCCCACAGATACGCAGTATTTT. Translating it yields CASSQGEGALPTDTQYF.